This T cell receptor (beta chain) came from a study of lymphopenia after photon versus proton radiotherapy. Findings and limits, study-wide: Relative stability marked proton patients; photon patients lost diversity and naive cells.

Germline V gene data show CDR1 as SNHLY and CDR2 as FYNNEI. CDR3 size: 13 residues. With V trimmed by 6 bases and J by 4 bases, 5 bases remained unmatched. This clone has just a few counts. The antigen remains unidentified. Clones were sequenced by immunoSEQ multiplex PCR, and TCRdb holds only the in-frame ones, with some missing. Among about 25,000 clones, about 91% were seen once, and the ten largest hold around a fifth. Sequences were derived from peripheral blood, sampled from a patient treated with photon-based radiotherapy. This receptor was identified in a man between 50 and 59 years old with gastric cancer. The J gene is TRBJ1-2, the V gene TRBV2; 7 bases align to TRBD1. CDR3 DNA: TGTGCCAGCAGGGGACAGAGGCTCTATGGCTACACCTTC. This translates into CASRGQRLYGYTF.